The 18 T cell receptor beta chains below were found in one sample sequenced in a study of glioma-infiltrating T cells. Amplification of TCR alpha and beta CDR3 regions from RNA used iRepertoire nested multiplex PCR. In TCRdb, the multiplex PCR reads were re-called with MiXCR into one record per CDR3 protein. The sample has roughly 120,000 distinct CDR3 sequences; roughly 23% are singletons. The sequenced material came from glioma tissue, nonneoplastic brain tissue, or PBMCs (not recorded which). All receptors come from a human donor with low-grade glioma or glioblastoma, undergoing nonglioma brain surgery, or in good health (not recorded which).

Many counts were recorded for this clonotype. The V gene is TRBV12-3 or TRBV12-4, the J gene TRBJ1-5; tentative D call: TRBD1 (5 bases). V was clipped by 4 bases and J by 6 bases, with 10 bases between them. There are 13 residues in the CDR3. CDR3 sequence (DNA): TGTGCCAGCAGTTCTCAGGGAGGTCAGCCCCAGCATTTT. Translation gives CASSSQGGQPQHF.

This clonotype showed up many times. This rearrangement joins TRBV20-1 to TRBJ2-7, with D possibly called TRBD1 or TRBD2 (5 bases each). CDR1 DFQATT and CDR2 SNEGSKA come from the germline V gene (reference sequence). The CDR3 is 12 residues long. Trimming took off 5 bases at V and 2 bases at J, with 10 bases between the two ends. This CDR3 reads CSAGTRTYEQYF. Here the CDR3 DNA reads TGCAGTGCTGGGACCCGGACCTACGAGCAGTACTTC.

This clonotype appeared many times. The rearrangement links TRBV20-1 to TRBJ2-7, with TRBD2 matching over 14 bases. This CDR3 contains 15 residues. Germline-derived CDR1 and CDR2 are DFQATT and SNEGSKA (reference sequence). Germline trimming cut 4 bases from V and 3 bases from J; bases unmatched to any gene: 5. CDR3 protein: CSATGTSGSGYEQYF. For the CDR3, the DNA is TGCAGTGCTACCGGGACTAGCGGGAGTGGCTACGAGCAGTACTTC.

This clonotype was counted many times. The chain links TRBV6-6 to TRBJ1-3; D is undetermined. The CDR3 covers 15 residues. Between the trimmed V and J ends, which lost 0 bases and 4 bases, there was a span of 10 bases. Germline V lookup: CDR1 MNHNY, CDR2 SVGAGI (reference sequence). This CDR3 is CASSYSRVSGNTIYF. The CDR3 coding sequence is TGTGCCAGCAGTTACTCTCGAGTTTCCGGAAACACCATATATTTT.

This clonotype was seen repeatedly, ten times or more. The chain recombines TRBV25-1 with TRBJ1-1; D unresolved. V lost 4 bases, J lost 0 bases, and 9 bases lay in between. Germline-derived CDR1 and CDR2 are MGHDK and SYGVNS. The CDR3 spans 14 residues. The CDR3 sequence: CASSGQWLNTEAFF. The CDR3 DNA reads as TGTGCCAGCAGTGGGCAGTGGTTGAACACTGAAGCTTTCTTT.

The sample holds many counts of this clonotype. This chain uses TRBV28 with TRBJ1-3, with unresolved D. The CDR3 is made up of 16 amino acids. Germline lookup yields CDR1 MDHEN and CDR2 SYDVKM. V was trimmed by 1 base and J by 0 bases, leaving 10 bases between them. CDR3 sequence: CASSLFAQHSGNTIYF. CDR3 in DNA: TGTGCCAGCAGTTTATTTGCACAGCACTCTGGAAACACCATATATTTT.

Worth noting for this clonotype: It is likely a read error, because the conserved phenylalanine at the end of the CDR3 is missing. The chain joins TRBV5-1 to TRBJ1-1; TRBD1 aligns across 11 bases. Trimming cost V 3 bases and J 0 bases; bases outside gene matches: 7. Germline CDR1 reads SGHRS; CDR2 reads YFSETQ. The CDR3 contains 17 residues. The CDR3 DNA is TGCGCCAGCAGCTCAGTAGGACAGGGGGCCCTGAACACTGAAGCTTTCTCT. This translates into CASSSVGQGALNTEAFS.

This clonotype was found many times. The rearrangement joins TRBV3-1 to TRBJ2-3, with 7 bases identical to TRBD2. The CDR3 runs 17 residues. Trimming removed 0 bases from V and 2 bases from J; junction bases left unmatched: 8. The germline gives CDR1 LGHDT, CDR2 YNNKEL (reference sequence). The CDR3 sequence: CASSQDLVSGNTDTQYF. Here the CDR3 DNA reads TGTGCCAGCAGCCAAGATTTGGTGAGCGGGAACACAGATACGCAGTATTTT.

V usage is TRBV5-4 and J usage is TRBJ1-3; D not certain. The V end was cut by 9 bases, the J end by 0 bases, with 4 bases between. This CDR3 region has 11 residues. Looked up from germline, CDR1 is SGHNT and CDR2 is YYREEE (reference sequence). The CDR3 region has the DNA TGTGCCATAAACTCTGGAAACACCATATATTTT. Protein product: CAINSGNTIYF.

This clonotype was observed many times. This rearrangement joins TRBV24-1 to TRBJ2-1, with TRBD2 identical over 11 bases. V dropped 6 bases and J dropped 0; count of bases not matched to a gene: 15. From germline, CDR1 is KGHDR and CDR2 SFDVKD. This CDR3 is 20 amino acids long. CDR3 amino acids: CATSRLVAGGPMSSYNEQFF. The CDR3 DNA sequence: TGTGCCACCAGTCGGTTAGTAGCGGGAGGGCCGATGAGCTCCTACAATGAGCAGTTCTTC.

About this clonotype: Sequence at one end of the junction differs from germline and may be a read error. The V call is TRBV10-3, the J call TRBJ2-6; 8 bases are a match to TRBD2. The germline CDR1 and CDR2 sequences are ENHRY and SYGVKD. The CDR3 extends over 18 amino acids. The chain's CDR3 is CAICEFSSGSSGANVLTF. CDR3 bases: TGTGCCATCTGTGAGTTTTCAAGCGGGAGCTCTGGGGCCAACGTCCTGACTTTC.

In its sample, this clonotype was seen many times. This chain joins TRBV2 and TRBJ2-7; no clear D gene. The CDR3 length is 14 residues. Germline CDR1 and CDR2: SNHLY and FYNNEI. Trimming pared 6 bases from V and 3 bases from J, leaving 15 bases between. In DNA, the CDR3 is TGTGCCAGCAGGCCTGGGGAATCGGGCTACGAGCAGTACTTC. This encodes CASRPGESGYEQYF.

V is TRBV5-1 and J is TRBJ2-3, with D perhaps TRBD1 or TRBD2 (5 bases each). CDR1 is SGHRS, CDR2 YFSETQ, per germline. The V gene lost 2 bases and the J gene lost 5 bases, with 15 bases spanning the gap. The CDR3 covers 15 residues. DNA for the CDR3: TGCGCCAGCAGCTTAGGGACGGCTCCTGGAGATACGCAGTATTTT. It is translated as CASSLGTAPGDTQYF. Full variable domain (outside the CDR3, taken from reference TRBV5-1 and TRBJ2-3): KAGVTQTPRYLIKTRGQQVTLSCSPISGHRSVSWYQQTPGQGLQFLFEYFSETQRNKGNFPGRFSGRQFSNSRSEMNVSTLELGDSALYLCASSLGTAPGDTQYFGPGTRLTVL.

This clonotype occurred many times. V gene TRBV18 combines with J gene TRBJ2-3, with D perhaps TRBD1 (5 bases). This CDR3 is 14 amino acids long. Germline assignment: CDR1 KGHSH and CDR2 LQKENI. Between the trimmed V and J ends, which lost 0 bases and 2 bases, there was a span of 6 bases. The chain's CDR3 is CASSPPDTTDTQYF. CDR3 in DNA: TGTGCCAGCTCACCACCGGACACCACAGATACGCAGTATTTT.

In its sample, this clonotype was seen many times. The chain is built from TRBV19 and TRBJ2-3, with TRBD2 matching over 13 bases. V dropped 3 bases and J dropped 5; count of bases not matched to a gene: 5. Germline V gene sequence: CDR1 LNHDA, CDR2 SQIVND (reference sequence). The CDR3 extends over 16 amino acids. The CDR3: CASSMGLAGLEDTQYF. CDR3 nucleotides: TGTGCCAGTAGTATGGGACTAGCGGGATTGGAAGATACGCAGTATTTT.

This clonotype was seen many times. Sequence at one end of the junction differs from germline and may be a read error. J is TRBJ2-5 and V is TRBV7-7; tentative D call: TRBD1 (5 bases). The CDR3 sequence is 15 residues long. CDR1 SSHAT and CDR2 FNYEAQ come from the germline V gene (reference sequence). The CDR3 bases are TGTGCTAGCAGCTTAGGGGCAGGCAACCAAGAGACCCAGTACTTC. Translating gives CASSLGAGNQETQYF.

V and J are TRBV11-2 and TRBJ1-2, with TRBD1 matching 9 bases. V trimming: 4 bases; J trimming: 8 bases; junction bases outside the gene matches: 8. CDR1 SGHAT and CDR2 FQNNGV come from the germline V gene. This CDR3 has 14 residues. The CDR3 here is CASSSLRTGEGYTF. In DNA form, the CDR3 reads TGTGCCAGCAGCTCGTTACGGACAGGGGAAGGCTACACCTTC.

Concerning this clonotype itself: This sequence may be a read error, since a much larger clone differs from it by one base. The chain uses TRBV19 and TRBJ1-1; maybe TRBD1 (5 bases). Trimming pared 9 bases from V and 4 bases from J, leaving 12 bases between. Germline V gives CDR1 LNHDA, CDR2 SQIVND (reference sequence). The CDR3 contains 12 residues. The CDR3 nucleotides are TGTGCCAGCAAAAGGGGTGGCACTGAAGCTTTCTTT. Translated, it gives CASKRGGTEAFF.